Below, 18 T cell receptor beta chains from the same sample are listed, as sequenced in a study of cytomegalovirus exposure and HLA in healthy donors. Use of 60 Vbeta and 13 Jbeta primers characterized the PCR. Assay: immunoSEQ multiplex PCR; the TCRdb copy retains only in-frame clones and omits some. The table includes some 70,000 clones, approximately 58% detected once. Sample: PBMCs. These receptors all come from a woman between 50 and 59 years old in good health and CMV-seronegative.

This chain connects TRBV6-5 to TRBJ2-7; D call uncertain. Germline V CDR1 and CDR2: MNHEY, SVGAGI. V shed 3 bases and J shed 12 bases, with 12 bases lying between them. The CDR3 is 11 amino acids. The CDR3 region has the DNA TGTGCCAGCAGTTATCAACGGTTGCGGTACTTC. Translated: CASSYQRLRYF.

The chain employs TRBV10-1 and TRBJ2-5; weak D call: TRBD2 (6 bases). CDR1 is WNHNN and CDR2 is SYGVQD in the germline V gene (reference sequence). Between the trimmed V and J ends, which lost 3 bases and 1 base, there was a span of 12 bases. This CDR3 contains 15 residues. This CDR3 is CASSEISGPQETQYF. DNA for the CDR3: TGCGCCAGCAGTGAAATTAGCGGCCCCCAAGAGACCCAGTACTTC.

This chain uses TRBV9 with TRBJ2-5; weak D call: TRBD2 (6 bases). V was cut by 2 bases and J by 2 bases, with 7 bases left in between. Germline V gives CDR1 SGDLS, CDR2 YYNGEE. The CDR3 length is 13 residues. In DNA, the CDR3 is TGTGCCAGCAGCGTCGGGGGACAAGAGACCCAGTACTTC. Encoded protein: CASSVGGQETQYF. The full variable domain, with the rest looked up from reference TRBV9 and TRBJ2-5, is DSGVTQTPKHLITATGQRVTLRCSPRSGDLSVYWYQQSLDQGLQFLIQYYNGEERAKGNILERFSAQQFPDLHSELNLSSLELGDSALYFCASSVGGQETQYFGPGTRLLVL.

The V gene is TRBV18, the J gene TRBJ1-4; TRBD1 aligns across 8 bases. This CDR3 region has 15 residues. The junction had 8 bases not matched to a gene; V was cut back by 4 bases and J by 7 bases. Per the germline V gene, CDR1 is KGHSH and CDR2 is LQKENI. CDR3 region: CASSLQQGVGEKLFF. The CDR3 coding sequence is TGTGCCAGCTCACTTCAACAGGGGGTCGGTGAAAAACTGTTTTTT.

This clone was recorded a few times. The chain couples TRBV6-6 to TRBJ1-1, with TRBD1 identical over 8 bases. Germline V CDR1 and CDR2: MNHNY, SVGAGI (reference sequence). The CDR3 covers 14 residues. The ends lost 7 bases at V and 5 bases at J; junction bases unmatched: 9. The CDR3 loop reads CASTHRGEGTEAFF. Written as DNA, the CDR3 is TGTGCCAGCACCCACAGGGGGGAGGGGACTGAAGCTTTCTTT.

This chain links TRBV14 with TRBJ2-6, with D uncertain. Germline V lookup: CDR1 SGHDN, CDR2 FVKESK. There are 17 residues in the CDR3. The V end was cut by 4 bases, the J end by 3 bases, with 16 bases between. The CDR3 reads CASSRHVLGFGANVLTF. In DNA form, the CDR3 reads TGTGCCAGCAGCCGTCATGTTCTGGGCTTTGGGGCCAACGTCCTGACTTTC.

Remarks on this clone: Within the sample, other DNA sequences also encode this same CDR3. The V and J genes are TRBV29-1 and TRBJ1-1, with D unresolved. CDR1 is SQVTM, CDR2 ANQGSEA, per germline. CDR3 size: 11 residues. V was cut by 3 bases and J by 2 bases, with 4 bases left in between. Here the CDR3 reads CSVDRNTEAFF. DNA for the CDR3: TGCAGCGTTGACAGAAACACTGAAGCTTTCTTT.

The CDR3 sequence is CASKRGTNTGELFF. CDR3 bases: TGTGCCAGCAAACGGGGTACTAACACCGGGGAGCTGTTTTTT. The chain is built from TRBV28 and TRBJ2-2, with D maybe TRBD2 (5 bases). The CDR3 consists of 14 residues. V was clipped by 7 bases and J by 2 bases, with 11 bases between them. The germline CDR1 and CDR2 sequences are MDHEN and SYDVKM. Full variable domain (outside the CDR3, taken from reference TRBV28 and TRBJ2-2): DVKVTQSSRYLVKRTGEKVFLECVQDMDHENMFWYRQDPGLGLRLIYFSYDVKMKEKGDIPEGYSVSREKKERFSLILESASTNQTSMYLCASKRGTNTGELFFGEGSRLTVL.

This clone was counted a few times. The gene calls are TRBV29-1 and TRBJ1-1; 7 nucleotides align to TRBD1. This CDR3 region has 12 residues. After removal of 3 bases from V and 5 bases from J, the junction contained 3 bases not matched to a gene. Germline CDR1 and CDR2: SQVTM and ANQGSEA. This CDR3 reads CSVEGQSTEAFF. The CDR3 DNA sequence: TGCAGCGTTGAGGGACAGAGTACTGAAGCTTTCTTT.

The CDR3 reads CASSSLPGGENEKLFF. As DNA, the CDR3 is TGTGCCAGCAGCTCCCTCCCGGGGGGGGAGAATGAAAAACTGTTTTTT. The J gene is TRBJ1-4, the V gene TRBV5-6; D may be TRBD1 (5 bases). CDR1 is SGHDT, CDR2 YYEEEE, per germline. CDR3 length: 16 amino acids. Between the trimmed V and J ends, which lost 3 bases and 5 bases, there was a span of 17 bases. Full variable domain (rest looked up from reference TRBV5-6 and TRBJ1-4): DAGVTQSPTHLIKTRGQQVTLRCSPKSGHDTVSWYQQALGQGPQFIFQYYEEEERQRGNFPDRFSGHQFPNYSSELNVNALLLGDSALYLCASSSLPGGENEKLFFGSGTQLSVL.

J is TRBJ2-7 and V is TRBV5-4; D perhaps matches TRBD2 (6 bases). CDR1 and CDR2 from the germline V gene are SGHNT and YYREEE (reference sequence). The CDR3 is made up of 13 amino acids. Trimming removed 4 bases at V and 2 bases at J, with 10 bases between. The CDR3 loop is CASSPEGTYEQYF. In nucleotides, the CDR3 is TGTGCCAGCAGCCCGGAGGGTACCTACGAGCAGTACTTC.

The chain links TRBV19 to TRBJ2-6, with D maybe TRBD2 (6 bases). The CDR3 loop spans 15 amino acids. Trimming shortened V by 1 base and J by 2 bases, and 6 bases separated the two germline ends. Germline V gene sequence: CDR1 LNHDA, CDR2 SQIVND (reference sequence). The CDR3 loop is CASSIAGAGANVLTF. CDR3 sequence (DNA): TGTGCCAGTAGTATAGCGGGGGCTGGGGCCAACGTCCTGACTTTC.

The chain recombines TRBV25-1 with TRBJ2-7; 7 bases match TRBD1. V dropped 11 bases and J dropped 3; count of bases not matched to a gene: 4. This CDR3 region has 11 residues. Per the germline V gene, CDR1 is MGHDK and CDR2 is SYGVNS. Here the CDR3 reads CASTGYYEQYF. CDR3 coding DNA: TGTGCCTCGACAGGGTACTACGAGCAGTACTTC.

The CDR3 bases are TGTGCCATCGCCCTGACAGGGGGTTCAAGGGAGCAGTACTTC. The encoded protein is CAIALTGGSREQYF. J is TRBJ2-7 and V is TRBV10-3, with 9 bases identical to TRBD1. The ends lost 8 bases at V and 7 bases at J; junction bases unmatched: 12. Germline lookup yields CDR1 ENHRY and CDR2 SYGVKD. The CDR3 extends over 14 amino acids.

The rearrangement uses TRBV5-1 and TRBJ2-7; 8 nucleotides agree with TRBD1. Germline CDR1 is SGHRS and CDR2 is YFSETQ. The CDR3 consists of 15 residues. J lost 3 bases, V lost 3 bases, and 8 bases had no gene match. DNA for the CDR3: TGCGCCAGCAGCTCCGGGACAGGATGGGACTACGAGCAGTACTTC. Amino acid sequence: CASSSGTGWDYEQYF.

The rearrangement joins TRBV6-5 to TRBJ2-4; 7 nucleotides align to TRBD2. Unmatched junction bases numbered 7, after V lost 5 bases and J lost 6 bases. Germline CDR1 reads MNHEY; CDR2 reads SVGAGI. The CDR3 consists of 14 residues. The CDR3 loop is CASSPRESGNIQYF. Here the CDR3 DNA reads TGTGCCAGCAGTCCGCGGGAGTCGGGAAACATTCAGTACTTC.

This clone was detected only a few times. Here the CDR3 DNA reads TGTGCCAGCAGCATCGGAGGGCCAAATCAGCCCCAGCATTTT. This sequence encodes CASSIGGPNQPQHF. The V and J genes are TRBV6-6 and TRBJ1-5; D remains unclear. Looked up from germline, CDR1 is MNHNY and CDR2 is SVGAGI (reference sequence). Deletions cut 6 bases from V and 4 bases from J, with 13 bases between. There are 14 residues in the CDR3.

This clone has a handful of counts. The rearrangement uses TRBV29-1 and TRBJ2-1; D is uncertain. The CDR3 loop spans 13 amino acids. The V end lost 2 bases, the J end lost 5 bases, and 10 bases lay between the germline ends. The germline gives CDR1 SQVTM, CDR2 ANQGSEA. The CDR3 reads CSVEYRRNNEQFF. The CDR3 DNA follows: TGCAGCGTTGAATATCGGCGGAACAATGAGCAGTTCTTC.